These 5 T cell receptor beta chains came from one sample sequenced in a study of response to subunit inactivated influenza vaccine. TCRdb redid the calling of the RT-PCR reads with MiXCR, one entry per CDR3 protein. The table shows around 580,000 distinct CDR3 sequences, with 12% occurring only once. Sequencing was performed on PBMCs from blood, taken on the day of vaccination. These receptors all come from a man between 50 and 59 years old who received an inactivated influenza vaccine.

This rearrangement joins TRBV27 to TRBJ2-7; D is possibly TRBD1 or TRBD2 (5 bases each). There are 17 residues in the CDR3. The germline CDR1 and CDR2 sequences are MNHEY and SMNVEV (reference sequence). Trimming pared 5 bases from V and 3 bases from J, leaving 23 bases between. The CDR3 nucleotides read TGTGCCAGCAGTCCCATTGGGCGGAAATCGGGGCGCTACGAGCAGTACTTC. This gives the protein CASSPIGRKSGRYEQYF.

This clonotype was observed a handful of times. This chain joins TRBV7-9 and TRBJ2-1; tentative D call: TRBD2 (5 bases). CDR1 and CDR2 (germline): SEHNR, FQNEAQ (reference sequence). The CDR3 extends over 14 amino acids. The V end lost 8 bases, the J end lost 2 bases, and 13 bases lay between the germline ends. This chain's CDR3 is CASVDYLPYNEQFF. The CDR3 region has the DNA TGTGCCAGCGTCGACTATCTTCCCTACAATGAGCAGTTCTTC.

V usage is TRBV20-1 and J usage is TRBJ2-7; no clear D gene. Trimming took 0 bases from V and 2 from J, leaving 11 bases between them. This CDR3 contains 14 residues. The germline gives CDR1 DFQATT, CDR2 SNEGSKA (reference sequence). The CDR3: CSARDRAITYEQYF. In DNA, the CDR3 is TGCAGTGCTAGAGATCGGGCCATTACCTACGAGCAGTACTTC.

This clonotype was counted a few times. The genes are TRBV3-1 and TRBJ1-5; D remains ambiguous. This CDR3 spans 15 amino acids. Trimming took off 4 bases at V and 0 bases at J, with 10 bases between the two ends. Germline V CDR1 and CDR2: LGHDT, YNNKEL (reference sequence). CDR3 protein: CASSPTQYSNQPQHF. In nucleotides, the CDR3 is TGTGCCAGCAGCCCTACGCAGTATAGCAATCAGCCCCAGCATTTT.

The rearrangement joins TRBV5-1 to TRBJ2-7; 9 bases align to TRBD2. CDR1 and CDR2 (germline): SGHRS, YFSETQ. V dropped 0 bases and J dropped 6; count of bases not matched to a gene: 13. The CDR3 consists of 17 residues. In nucleotides, the CDR3 is TGCGCCAGCAGCTTGGCAGCGGGGGGTCGTCGTCAGGTCGAGCAGTACTTC. It specifies CASSLAAGGRRQVEQYF.